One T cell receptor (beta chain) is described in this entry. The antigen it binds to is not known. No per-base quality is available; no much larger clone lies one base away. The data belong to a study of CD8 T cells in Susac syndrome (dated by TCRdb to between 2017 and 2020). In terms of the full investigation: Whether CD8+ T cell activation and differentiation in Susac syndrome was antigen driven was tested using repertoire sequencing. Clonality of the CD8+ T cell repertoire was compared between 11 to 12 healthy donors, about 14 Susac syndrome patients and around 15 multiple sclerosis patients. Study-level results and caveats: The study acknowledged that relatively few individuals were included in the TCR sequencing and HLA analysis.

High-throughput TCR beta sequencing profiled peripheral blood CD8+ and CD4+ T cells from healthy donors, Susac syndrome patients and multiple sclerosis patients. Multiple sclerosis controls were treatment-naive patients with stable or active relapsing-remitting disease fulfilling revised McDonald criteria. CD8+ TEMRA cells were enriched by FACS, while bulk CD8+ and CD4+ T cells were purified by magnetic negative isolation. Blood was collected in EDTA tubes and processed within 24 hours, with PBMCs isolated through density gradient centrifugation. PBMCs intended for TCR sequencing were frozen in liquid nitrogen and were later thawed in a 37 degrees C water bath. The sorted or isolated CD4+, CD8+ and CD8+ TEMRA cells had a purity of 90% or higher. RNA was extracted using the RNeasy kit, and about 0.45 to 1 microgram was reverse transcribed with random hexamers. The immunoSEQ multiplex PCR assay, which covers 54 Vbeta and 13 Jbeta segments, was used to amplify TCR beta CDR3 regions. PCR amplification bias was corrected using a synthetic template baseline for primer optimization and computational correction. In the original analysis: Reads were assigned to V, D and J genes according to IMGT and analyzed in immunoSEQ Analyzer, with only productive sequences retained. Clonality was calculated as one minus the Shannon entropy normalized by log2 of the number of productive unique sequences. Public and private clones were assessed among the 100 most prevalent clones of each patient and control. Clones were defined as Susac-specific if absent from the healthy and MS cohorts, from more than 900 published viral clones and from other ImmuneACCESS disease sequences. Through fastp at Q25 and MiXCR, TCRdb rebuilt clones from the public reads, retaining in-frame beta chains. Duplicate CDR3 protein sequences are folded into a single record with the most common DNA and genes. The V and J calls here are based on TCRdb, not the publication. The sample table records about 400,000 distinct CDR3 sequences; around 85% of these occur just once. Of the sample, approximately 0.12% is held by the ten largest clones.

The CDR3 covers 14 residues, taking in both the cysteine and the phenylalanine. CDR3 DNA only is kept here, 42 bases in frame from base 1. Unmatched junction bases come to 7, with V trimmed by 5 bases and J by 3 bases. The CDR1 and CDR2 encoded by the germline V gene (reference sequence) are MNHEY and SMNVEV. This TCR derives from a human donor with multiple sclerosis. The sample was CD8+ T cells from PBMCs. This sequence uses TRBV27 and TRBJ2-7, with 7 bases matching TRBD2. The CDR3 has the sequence CASSLGRQDYEQYF. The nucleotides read TGTGCCAGCAGTCTCGGGAGGCAGGACTACGAGCAGTACTTC.